These 13 T cell receptor beta chains were all obtained from the same sample, sequenced in a study of tumor-infiltrating lymphocytes in primary liver carcinoma. Constant-region priming of roughly 0.45 ug total RNA yielded TCR beta cDNA. Investigators got TCR beta libraries out of three nested multiplex PCR rounds, done with slightly modified ARM-PCR. In the first two PCR rounds, TRBV1-TRBV30 forward primers were paired with a C-beta reverse primer, and each round lasted roughly 10 cycles. Each CDR3 protein is one row after TCRdb ran MiXCR on the multiplex PCR reads. This sample has about 330,000 distinct CDR3 sequences, with approximately 65% found just once. Unsorted whole blood served as the source of blood RNA, and germline DNA was extracted as well. The sample taken for sequencing was peripheral blood. The receptors here all came from a man aged 35 to 55 with primary liver carcinoma and hepatitis B virus infection.

To note about this clonotype: This may arise from a read error, as a much more abundant clone is one base away. The chain employs TRBV5-6 and TRBJ2-7; tentative D call: TRBD2 (7 bases). CDR1 is SGHDT and CDR2 is YYEEEE in the germline V gene. This CDR3 has 14 amino acids. CDR3 region: CASSLGEGGYERYF. CDR3 coding DNA: TGTGCCAGCAGCTTGGGGGAGGGGGGCTACGAGCGGTACTTC.

At least ten counts were recorded for this clonotype. CDR3 DNA: TGTGCCAGCGCGGACAGGGTGGGCACAGATACGCAGTATTTT. Encoded protein: CASADRVGTDTQYF. This sequence joins TRBV6-6 and TRBJ2-3; 8 bases are a match to TRBD1. This CDR3 comprises 14 residues. CDR1 and CDR2 (germline): MNHNY, SVGAGI (reference sequence). After removal of 8 bases from V and 1 base from J, the junction contained 5 bases not matched to a gene.

On this clonotype: One junction end does not reproduce the germline sequence, and a read error may be involved. The chain recombines TRBV6-2 or TRBV6-3 with TRBJ2-1, with TRBD2 identical over 8 bases. The CDR3 is made up of 14 amino acids. Per the germline V gene, CDR1 is MNHEY and CDR2 is SVGEGT. CDR3 region: CANSYKREHPWQFF. The CDR3 DNA follows: TGTGCCAACAGTTACAAGCGGGAGCACCCCTGGCAGTTCTTC.

Concerning this clonotype itself: Since a much larger clone is just one base distant, this may be a read error. V and J are TRBV12-3 or TRBV12-4 and TRBJ2-1; tentatively, D is TRBD2 (5 bases). CDR3 length: 17 amino acids. V was shortened by 6 bases and J by 5 bases, with 23 bases between the two germline ends. Here the CDR3 DNA reads TGTGCCAGCAGCTTTGGAAATCGCGGGTTCCCTAACAATGAGCAGTTCTTC. It specifies CASSFGNRGFPNNEQFF.

This clonotype was counted many times. The V call is TRBV10-3, the J call TRBJ2-3; perhaps TRBD2 as D (5 bases). CDR1 and CDR2 from the germline V gene are ENHRY and SYGVKD. The CDR3 totals 15 residues. Trimming took off 0 bases at V and 0 bases at J, with 7 bases between the two ends. The CDR3 sequence is CAISESTGSTDTQYF. The CDR3 DNA follows: TGTGCCATCAGTGAGTCGACGGGGAGCACAGATACGCAGTATTTT.

The sample holds many counts of this clonotype. The chain combines TRBV6-5 with TRBJ2-3, with D possibly TRBD1 on 5 matching bases. The CDR3 is made up of 15 amino acids. Trimming stripped 2 bases from V and 2 bases from J, with 11 bases between. Germline V gene sequence: CDR1 MNHEY, CDR2 SVGAGI. CDR3 coding DNA: TGTGCCAGCAGTTACGGGGCAGCTATCACAGATACGCAGTATTTT. This encodes CASSYGAAITDTQYF.

The chain is built from TRBV12-3 or TRBV12-4 and TRBJ1-2, with TRBD1 as a possible D gene (5 bases). V was shortened by 6 bases and J by 7 bases, with 12 bases between the two germline ends. The CDR3 spans 12 residues. CDR3 nucleotides: TGTGCCAGCAGGCGAGGGACTTTTGGCTACACCTTC. This sequence encodes CASRRGTFGYTF.

This clonotype was recorded at least ten times. This chain uses TRBV14 with TRBJ1-1; D perhaps matches TRBD1 (6 bases). The CDR3 has 14 residues. Germline V CDR1 and CDR2: SGHDN, FVKESK. The V end lost 7 bases, the J end lost 4 bases, and 16 bases lay between the germline ends. CDR3: CASTLRRGGTEAFF. The CDR3 DNA reads as TGTGCCAGCACCCTTCGCCGAGGGGGCACTGAAGCTTTCTTT. The full variable domain, its missing parts supplied by reference TRBV14 and TRBJ1-1, is EAGVTQFPSHSVIEKGQTVTLRCDPISGHDNLYWYRRVMGKEIKFLLHFVKESKQDESGMPNNRFLAERTGGTYSTLKVQPAELEDSGVYFCASTLRRGGTEAFFGQGTRLTVV.

The CDR3 DNA follows: TGTGCCTGGAGTGATTGGGGGAAAGGCACTGAAGCTTTCTTT. This encodes CAWSDWGKGTEAFF. The V gene is TRBV30, the J gene TRBJ1-1; tentatively, D is TRBD1 (5 bases). V was cut by 1 base and J by 4 bases, with 13 bases left in between. The CDR3 runs 14 residues. The germline CDR1 and CDR2 sequences are GTSNPN and SVGIG (reference sequence).

This clonotype occurred a few times. The chain couples TRBV5-1 to TRBJ2-5, with D possibly being TRBD1 (6 bases). Germline CDR1 is SGHRS and CDR2 is YFSETQ. The CDR3 totals 14 residues. The germline V and J ends were trimmed by 0 bases and 2 bases, with 8 bases remaining between them. The CDR3: CASSLDTGQETQYF. The DNA of the CDR3 is TGCGCCAGCAGCTTGGATACAGGGCAAGAGACCCAGTACTTC.

As to this clonotype: A much larger clonotype is one base distant, so this may be a read error. The CDR3 does not end in the conserved phenylalanine or tryptophan, so this is likely a read error. This chain links TRBV12-3 or TRBV12-4 with TRBJ2-7; D perhaps matches TRBD1 (5 bases). The CDR3 length is 14 residues. Trimming left V 3 bases short and J 5 bases short, with 14 bases between. The CDR3 nucleotides read TGTGCCAGCAGTTTTCGGCAGGGTAAGGACGAGCAGTACCTC. Protein sequence: CASSFRQGKDEQYL.

About this clonotype itself: The junction departs from the called germline gene at one end, perhaps through a read error. V usage is TRBV11-2 and J usage is TRBJ2-7; D is possibly TRBD1 (6 bases). The CDR3 has 14 residues. Germline lookup yields CDR1 SGHAT and CDR2 FQNNGV. CDR3: CASSSDRYSYEEYF. In DNA, the CDR3 is TGTGCCAGCAGCTCTGACAGGTACTCCTACGAGGAGTACTTC.

Points on this clonotype: Germline and junction disagree at one end, which may indicate a read error. V gene TRBV11-2 combines with J gene TRBJ2-6; 7 bases match TRBD1. Germline V CDR1 and CDR2: SGHAT, FQNNGV. The CDR3 consists of 19 residues. As DNA, the CDR3 is TGTGCCAGCGGTGAGCCCCCGGGACAGCGGCTCTCTGAGGCCAACGTCCTGACTTTC. Amino acids: CASGEPPGQRLSEANVLTF.